This TCR beta chain was observed in a study of Graves' ophthalmopathy and Graves' hyperthyroidism. Whole-study results and caveats: Thyroid clonotypes that were expanded above 0.001 frequency mostly also appeared in blood.

Germline CDR1 is MDHEN and CDR2 is SYDVKM. There are 15 residues in the CDR3. Trimming shortened V by 0 bases and J by 5 bases, and 14 bases separated the two germline ends. TCR beta CDR3 amplification used RNA transcripts. The first-round RT-PCR employed HTBI primers together with the Qiagen OneStep RT-PCR kit. A multiplex PCR was then performed as the second round. TCRdb reprocessed the multiplex PCR reads via MiXCR and lists one record per CDR3 protein. The data contain 150,000 to 200,000 distinct CDR3 sequences, about two fifths of them singletons. This clonotype was seen at least ten times. Its antigen is unknown. For donors with ophthalmopathy, the disease showed moderate-to-severe activity, reached CAS ≥3 and NOSPECS ≥4, and had lasted under 3 months.

Sequenced sample: peripheral blood. The genes are TRBV28 and TRBJ2-7, with a weak D call TRBD1 (5 bases). The sequence came from a man aged 25-45 years with Graves' ophthalmopathy. CDR3 bases: TGTGCCAGCAGTTTATGGGGGCAGGTAGGAAACGAGCAGTACTTC. Protein sequence: CASSLWGQVGNEQYF.